This TCR beta chain stems from a study of T cell changes during pregnancy in multiple sclerosis. Profiled with immunoSEQ multiplex PCR; TCRdb holds only in-frame clones, not every one. The repertoire holds around 110,000 clones, with 80% to 95% as singletons. The germline V gene encodes CDR1 SEHNR and CDR2 FQNEAQ (reference sequence). The CDR3 length is 14 residues. Trimming pared 1 base from V and 5 bases from J, leaving 8 bases between. The chain employs TRBV7-9 and TRBJ2-2; D remains unclear. The receptor's source is a female donor with multiple sclerosis, enrolled in a pregnancy study. Sequencing used peripheral blood, obtained in the third trimester of pregnancy. The CDR3 here is CASSLGRFTGELFF. The DNA of the CDR3 is TGTGCCAGCAGCTTAGGGCGGTTTACCGGGGAGCTGTTTTTT.